The 26 T cell receptor beta chains in this list originate from one sample, sequenced in a study of blood T cell repertoires in COVID-19. Assay: immunoSEQ multiplex PCR; the TCRdb copy retains only in-frame clones and omits some. This sample has 90,000 to 120,000 clones; roughly 80% occur once, and the top ten carry roughly 29%. Sequencing input: peripheral blood. Every receptor here comes from a man aged 60 to 75 with acute or convalescent COVID-19.

This chain links TRBV28 with TRBJ1-5; TRBD1 matches at 8 bases. Per the germline V gene, CDR1 is MDHEN and CDR2 is SYDVKM. V trimming: 6 bases; J trimming: 3 bases; junction bases outside the gene matches: 7. CDR3 length: 15 amino acids. The CDR3 loop is CASRMTGEVNQPQHF. CDR3 in DNA: TGTGCCAGCAGGATGACAGGGGAGGTCAATCAGCCCCAGCATTTT.

V usage is TRBV7-9 and J usage is TRBJ2-1; TRBD2 might be the D (6 bases). Trimming stripped 4 bases from V and 8 bases from J, with 12 bases between. Germline assignment: CDR1 SEHNR and CDR2 FQNEAQ (reference sequence). The length of the CDR3 is 13 residues. CDR3 region: CASSSGRSHEQFF. CDR3 nucleotide sequence: TGTGCCAGCAGCTCAGGGAGGTCCCATGAGCAGTTCTTC.

In its sample, this clone was seen once. The chain combines TRBV24-1 with TRBJ1-4; tentatively, D is TRBD1 (5 bases). CDR1 is KGHDR, CDR2 SFDVKD, per germline. Between the trimmed V and J ends, which lost 2 bases and 8 bases, there was a span of 17 bases. This CDR3 has 16 residues. The CDR3 nucleotides are TGTGCCACCAGTGATTCCGGCGGAACCGGGGGAGAAAAACTGTTTTTT. It translates to CATSDSGGTGGEKLFF.

The chain uses TRBV19 and TRBJ2-3; D may be TRBD1 (5 bases). Trimming left V 7 bases short and J 4 bases short, with 15 bases between. CDR3 size: 14 residues. The V gene's germline CDR1 is LNHDA and CDR2 SQIVND (reference sequence). In nucleotides, the CDR3 is TGTGCCAGTAAGGCAGGGTGGGCATCAGATACGCAGTATTTT. As protein: CASKAGWASDTQYF.

The chain has TRBV18 and TRBJ2-5; D unresolved. Germline CDR1 KGHSH, CDR2 LQKENI. V lost 6 bases and J 3 bases, leaving 14 bases between the germline ends. The CDR3 length is 14 residues. The CDR3 DNA is TGTGCCAGCTCCCCCATTGACGGAGAAGAGACCCAGTACTTC. Amino acid sequence: CASSPIDGEETQYF.

This clone was observed a single time. V gene TRBV6-6 combines with J gene TRBJ1-6; TRBD1 matches 9 bases. The CDR3 sequence is 18 residues long. V was clipped by 5 bases and J by 6 bases; unmatched bases: 14. Germline CDR1 and CDR2: MNHNY and SVGAGI (reference sequence). In DNA form, the CDR3 reads TGTGCCAGCAGTCTACAGGGGGCCCTGACCACCTTTAATTCACCCCTCCACTTT. It is translated as CASSLQGALTTFNSPLHF.

This clone was observed once. The V call is TRBV7-9, the J call TRBJ2-3; 7 positions match TRBD1. The CDR3 covers 15 residues. With V trimmed by 5 bases and J by 2 bases, 7 bases remained unmatched. Germline CDR1 and CDR2: SEHNR and FQNEAQ (reference sequence). The CDR3 nucleotides are TGTGCCAGCAGCCTGGGGACAGTTATCACAGATACGCAGTATTTT. Protein product: CASSLGTVITDTQYF.

The V gene is TRBV5-1, the J gene TRBJ1-4, with 8 bases identical to TRBD1. CDR3 length equals 15 residues. CDR1 SGHRS and CDR2 YFSETQ come from the germline V gene. Unmatched junction bases numbered 3, after V lost 2 bases and J lost 3 bases. In DNA, the CDR3 is TGCGCCAGCAGCTTTCAGGGGGCGCCTAATGAAAAACTGTTTTTT. This encodes CASSFQGAPNEKLFF.

The chain uses TRBV30 and TRBJ2-1; 13 positions agree with TRBD2. Germline loops: CDR1 GTSNPN, CDR2 SVGIG (reference sequence). V dropped 2 bases and J dropped 7; count of bases not matched to a gene: 11. The CDR3 sequence is 17 residues long. In nucleotides, the CDR3 is TGTGCCTGGAGTCCCGCGCGGACTAGCGGGAGTGAAAATGAGCAGTTCTTC. This codes for CAWSPARTSGSENEQFF.

The genes are TRBV5-4 and TRBJ2-3, with 14 bases aligning to TRBD2. The CDR3 has 16 amino acids. Germline V gives CDR1 SGHNT, CDR2 YYREEE (reference sequence). Trimming removed 4 bases from V and 3 bases from J; junction bases left unmatched: 4. CDR3 nucleotide sequence: TGTGCCAGCAGCGGGACTAGCGGGAGTCAGACAGATACGCAGTATTTT. Residues: CASSGTSGSQTDTQYF.

To note about this clone: A junction end diverges from the germline sequence, so it may reflect a read error. This chain links TRBV7-7 with TRBJ2-1, with 8 bases that match TRBD2. CDR1 SSHAT and CDR2 FNYEAQ come from the germline V gene (reference sequence). The length of the CDR3 is 15 residues. CDR3 amino acids: CASSLAGTSYNEQFF. In DNA, the CDR3 is TGTGCTAGCAGCTTAGCCGGGACTAGCTACAATGAGCAGTTCTTC.

The CDR3 reads CASSSRDFYGYTF. DNA for the CDR3: TGTGCCAGCAGCTCCCGGGACTTCTATGGCTACACCTTC. The V and J genes are TRBV7-2 and TRBJ1-2, with a weak D call TRBD1 (5 bases). The CDR3 totals 13 residues. Germline V gene data show CDR1 as SGHTA and CDR2 as FQGNSA. The V gene lost 4 bases and the J gene lost 4 bases, with 10 bases spanning the gap.

V gene TRBV7-9 combines with J gene TRBJ2-5; 8 positions agree with TRBD2. Germline-derived CDR1 and CDR2 are SEHNR and FQNEAQ (reference sequence). V was clipped by 11 bases and J by 4 bases; unmatched bases: 6. CDR3 length: 12 residues. This CDR3 is CAGEAGVETQYF. The CDR3 region has the DNA TGTGCCGGAGAAGCGGGAGTAGAGACCCAGTACTTC.

The V and J genes are TRBV2 and TRBJ2-7; 13 nucleotides align to TRBD2. CDR1 and CDR2 from the germline V gene are SNHLY and FYNNEI. The CDR3 is 12 residues long. The CDR3 protein is CASSLPGLAGHV. The CDR3 DNA reads TGTGCCAGCAGTCTCCCGGGACTAGCGGGACACGTC.

This clone was observed a handful of times. This chain uses TRBV5-6 with TRBJ1-6; D remains ambiguous. Germline-derived CDR1 and CDR2 are SGHDT and YYEEEE. CDR3 size: 14 residues. V was cut by 1 base and J by 7 bases, with 9 bases left in between. The CDR3 is CASSLRTENSPLHF. The CDR3 bases are TGTGCCAGCAGCTTGCGAACAGAAAATTCACCCCTCCACTTT.

The chain joins TRBV3-1 (or the pseudogene TRBV3-2) to TRBJ1-6; D remains ambiguous. The CDR3 has 14 residues. V lost 2 bases, J lost 11 bases, and 13 bases lay in between. CDR1 LGHDT and CDR2 YNNKEL come from the germline V gene (reference sequence). In nucleotides, the CDR3 is TGTGCCAGCAGCCAACTTCACAGTATGCCACCCCTCCACTTT. It translates to CASSQLHSMPPLHF.

This clone showed up just once. The chain uses TRBV28 and TRBJ2-7; possibly TRBD2 for D (5 bases). Germline V gene sequence: CDR1 MDHEN, CDR2 SYDVKM. The V and J ends lost 6 bases and 3 bases respectively, with 12 bases between them. This CDR3 has 13 amino acids. The CDR3 DNA is TGTGCCAGCAGGCTCGGGGTGGGCTACGAGCAGTACTTC. This translates into CASRLGVGYEQYF. The full variable domain, its missing parts supplied by reference TRBV28 and TRBJ2-7, is DVKVTQSSRYLVKRTGEKVFLECVQDMDHENMFWYRQDPGLGLRLIYFSYDVKMKEKGDIPEGYSVSREKKERFSLILESASTNQTSMYLCASRLGVGYEQYFGPGTRLTVT.

This chain joins TRBV2 and TRBJ2-7; TRBD1 matches 7 bases. The V segment lost 6 bases and the J segment 2 bases; nucleotides outside the gene matches: 1. Germline-derived CDR1 and CDR2 are SNHLY and FYNNEI. The CDR3 contains 12 residues. As DNA, the CDR3 is TGTGCCAGCAGGGACAGGACCTACGAGCAGTACTTC. Translating gives CASRDRTYEQYF.

The rearrangement joins TRBV5-6 to TRBJ2-7; D is ambiguous. CDR1 and CDR2 from the germline V gene are SGHDT and YYEEEE. Trimming removed 2 bases at V and 2 bases at J, with 8 bases between. The CDR3 runs 13 residues. The chain's CDR3 is CASSLFTTYEQYV. The CDR3, as DNA: TGTGCCAGCAGCTTATTCACAACCTACGAGCAGTACGTC.

This clone is medium-sized. The chain has TRBV13 and TRBJ1-1; the match to TRBD1 covers 8 bases. This CDR3 comprises 15 residues. Trimming cost V 5 bases and J 5 bases; bases outside gene matches: 10. Germline V gene sequence: CDR1 PRHDT, CDR2 FYEKMQ (reference sequence). The CDR3 coding sequence is TGTGCCAGCAGCACAATGACAGGGGTGGTTACTGAAGCTTTCTTT. It translates to CASSTMTGVVTEAFF.

The CDR3 sequence: CASSIGSGRINGELFF. The CDR3 bases are TGTGCCAGTAGTATAGGAAGCGGGCGAATCAACGGGGAGCTGTTTTTT. This chain uses TRBV19 with TRBJ2-2, with D possibly matching TRBD2 (6 bases). The CDR3 totals 16 residues. The V gene lost 1 base and the J gene lost 7 bases, with 16 bases spanning the gap. The V gene's germline CDR1 is LNHDA and CDR2 SQIVND (reference sequence).

This clone showed up just a few times. The chain combines TRBV2 with TRBJ2-7, with 13 bases aligning to TRBD2. J lost 4 bases, V lost 9 bases, and 6 bases had no gene match. The CDR3 has 14 amino acids. CDR1 and CDR2 (germline): SNHLY, FYNNEI. CDR3 in DNA: TGTGCCAGTGCACTAGCGGGAGGGCCGTACGAGCAGTACGTC. Protein sequence: CASALAGGPYEQYV.

The CDR3 is CAVQGAREAFF. CDR3 nucleotide sequence: TGTGCCGTCCAGGGGGCGCGAGAAGCTTTCTTT. The chain recombines TRBV10-3 with TRBJ1-1; 8 bases map to TRBD1. Trimming at V came to 11 bases and at J to 8 bases, leaving 7 bases not matched to a gene. The germline gives CDR1 ENHRY, CDR2 SYGVKD. CDR3 size: 11 residues.

The gene calls are TRBV29-1 and TRBJ2-2; 8 nucleotides agree with TRBD2. Germline V gene lookup returns CDR1 SQVTM and CDR2 ANQGSEA. The length of the CDR3 is 17 residues. With 2 bases clipped from V and 5 bases from J, the junction kept 13 bases outside the gene matches. CDR3 region: CSVEKPPGTRSTGELFF. The CDR3 DNA follows: TGCAGCGTTGAAAAGCCACCTGGGACTAGATCTACCGGGGAGCTGTTTTTT.

Regarding this clone: Other DNA sequences from this sample encode an identical CDR3 as well. V gene TRBV20-1 combines with J gene TRBJ1-3; D not certain. The V and J ends lost 2 bases and 4 bases respectively, with 3 bases between them. Germline V CDR1 and CDR2: DFQATT, SNEGSKA (reference sequence). This CDR3 comprises 11 residues. Here the CDR3 reads CSARQGNTIYF. CDR3 DNA sequence: TGCAGTGCTAGACAAGGAAACACCATATATTTT.

The chain carries TRBV10-3 and TRBJ2-5, with D perhaps TRBD2 (5 bases). Germline V gene data show CDR1 as ENHRY and CDR2 as SYGVKD. Trimming cost V 6 bases and J 3 bases, with 17 bases left between them. This CDR3 is 15 amino acids long. The CDR3 is CAIRDLPGRKETQYF. CDR3 sequence (DNA): TGTGCCATCAGGGATCTCCCGGGAAGAAAAGAGACCCAGTACTTC.